This T cell receptor beta chain originates from a study of memory CD4+ T cells and cytomegalovirus serostatus. Study-wide results and caveats: CD4+ memory repertoires contained 67 of 164 reported CMV TCRbeta sequences.

With respect to this clone: Its matching antigen is unknown.

In the source study's methods: Out-of-frame sequences were removed, leaving roughly 2,200,000 distinct TCRbeta sequences. Some clones are missing from TCRdb's copy, which holds only in-frame ones; the method was immunoSEQ multiplex PCR. V, J and clone size were drawn from that table, and D and trimming were deduced from the DNA. Of about 46,000 clones in the sample, 77% are singletons; the top ten hold approximately 0.61%. Single viable CD3+CD4+CD8-CD45RO+ cells were sorted as the memory CD4+ T cells. Germline values: CDR1 LNHDA, CDR2 SQIVND (reference sequence). Trimming stripped 9 bases from V and 0 bases from J, with 14 bases between. The CDR3 is 15 residues long.

The specimen sequenced was memory CD4+ T cells from blood. This receptor was identified in an adult in good health and CMV-seronegative. V gene TRBV19 combines with J gene TRBJ1-4; no clear D. The CDR3 DNA reads as TGTGCCAGCCACCACAGTGGATCAACTAATGAAAAACTGTTTTTT. This codes for CASHHSGSTNEKLFF.